This T cell receptor (beta chain) stems from a study of CD8 T cells in ankylosing spondylitis. TCRdb ran MiXCR on the 5' RACE reads and lists one entry per CDR3 protein. The sample consists of roughly 180,000 distinct CDR3 sequences, roughly 13% of them appearing once. This CDR3 has 14 residues. Between the trimmed V and J ends, which lost 0 bases and 0 bases, there was a span of 6 bases. Germline assignment: CDR1 SGHRS and CDR2 YFSETQ. In its sample, this clonotype was seen many times. Its antigen remains unidentified. The study's findings and limits: Disease-linked clones reportedly concentrated significantly in matched ankylosing spondylitis synovial fluid. Earlier work had already found some motif variants in reactive arthritis synovial fluid and blood.

The TCR originated in a female donor with ankylosing spondylitis or in good health (not recorded which). Specimen: blood, either unsorted or a sorted T cell fraction (not recorded which). The chain carries TRBV5-1 and TRBJ1-1; D ambiguous. CDR3 sequence reads: CASSLEGMNTEAFF. The CDR3 DNA is TGCGCCAGCAGCTTGGAGGGTATGAACACTGAAGCTTTCTTT.